This T cell receptor (beta chain) was captured in a study of cytomegalovirus exposure and HLA in healthy donors. This clone appeared once. Between the trimmed V and J ends, which lost 6 bases and 5 bases, there was a span of 12 bases. The V gene's germline CDR1 is MNHEY and CDR2 SVGAGI. This CDR3 contains 13 residues. In the PCR, 60 Vbeta and 13 Jbeta primers were used. Produced via immunoSEQ multiplex PCR; TCRdb's table is partial and in-frame only. The sample contains 120,000 to 150,000 clones, around 75% of which appear only once. The TCR sequence derives from a woman between 18 and 30 years old in good health and CMV-seronegative. Sequencing was carried out using PBMCs. This sequence joins TRBV6-5 and TRBJ2-3; possibly TRBD2 for D (6 bases). The CDR3 spells CASSPVGGDTQYF. The CDR3 nucleotides read TGTGCCAGCAGCCCCGTGGGAGGAGATACGCAGTATTTT.